Listed here is a single T cell receptor (beta chain). Its antigen is unknown. In the same sample, other DNA sequences code for this CDR3. The V gene end was trimmed by 3 bases and the J gene end by 5 bases; junction bases not matched to a gene: 4. CDR3 length equals 14 residues. Germline values: CDR1 SEHNR, CDR2 FQNEAQ (reference sequence). This entry comes from a study of cytomegalovirus exposure and HLA in healthy donors. Study results and caveats: Later analysis showed TCR association rates varying by HLA locus, highest for DRB1 and lowest for HLA-C.

PCR used 60 Vbeta primers and 13 Jbeta primers. Authors' methods: A later analysis tallied 80 million to 100 million unique TCR beta chains, some 10 million of them shared. Generated by immunoSEQ multiplex PCR, the TCRdb table keeps only in-frame clones and is missing some. V and J calls and clone size are as listed in that table; D and trimming were resolved from the DNA. Of 100,000 to 150,000 clones listed, about two thirds were seen once; the top ten hold roughly 8.2%. The chain recombines TRBV7-9 with TRBJ1-2, with 9 bases identical to TRBD1. The sequenced material came from PBMCs. This receptor was obtained from a middle-aged woman in good health and CMV-seropositive. In DNA, the CDR3 is TGTGCCAGCAGCTTTCCAGGGACAGGGTATGGCTACACCTTC. As protein: CASSFPGTGYGYTF.